Presented here are 5 T cell receptor beta chains from one specimen sequenced in a study of tissue T cells after allogeneic stem cell transplantation. Assay: immunoSEQ multiplex PCR; the TCRdb copy retains only in-frame clones and omits some. The sample holds more than 20,000 clones, around 77% seen once. Sequencing was done on a sample of spleen. The receptor set was obtained from a female BALB/c mouse in good health. The MHC haplotype of this mouse line is H2-d.

On this clone: Germline and genes: mouse. The sequenced fragment ends 1 residue before the CDR3 boundary, so the rest is inferred from the germline J gene. The chain carries TRBV31 and TRBJ2-2, with 7 bases lining up with TRBD1. Germline V gene sequence: CDR1 GKSSPN, CDR2 SITVG. J gave up 5 bases and V 0 bases, and 6 bases lay outside the gene matches. This CDR3 comprises 15 residues. The CDR3 DNA, read in part, is TGTGCCTGGAGTCTCTCTGACAGGGTGACCGGGCAGCTCTAC. It is translated as CAWSLSDRVTGQLY. The full-length CDR3 reads as CAWSLSDRVTGQLYF.

Concerning this clone: Gene names and germline match the mouse. The read halts 1 residue ahead of the CDR3 end, with the missing end drawn from the germline J gene. V gene TRBV2 combines with J gene TRBJ1-2; 10 bases are shared with TRBD1. The CDR3 is 17 amino acids. V shed 0 bases, J shed 3 bases, and the junction held 7 bases outside the gene matches. Germline V gene lookup returns CDR1 LGHNA and CDR2 YSYQKL. Here the CDR3 reads CASSQDRGTGDDSDYTF. The covered CDR3 bases are TGTGCCAGCAGCCAAGATAGGGGGACAGGGGACGACTCCGACTACACC.

Points on this clone: Genes and germline come from the mouse. The CDR3 goes on 1 residue after the read ends, and that part is filled in from the germline J gene. The same CDR3 can be traced to other DNA sequences in this sample. The rearrangement joins TRBV4 to TRBJ2-1; TRBD2 matches 7 bases. Germline V gene sequence: CDR1 LGHDT, CDR2 YNNKQL (reference sequence). The CDR3 loop spans 13 amino acids. J lost 4 bases, V lost 4 bases, and 1 base had no gene match. CDR3 sequence: CASSWGGYAEQFF. Incomplete CDR3 DNA: TGTGCCAGCAGCTGGGGGGGATATGCTGAGCAGTTC.

This clone showed up just a few times. Genes here carry mouse names. The read falls 1 residue short of the CDR3 end, and the missing part is taken from the germline J gene. The chain joins TRBV13-1 to TRBJ2-3; D gene unclear. The CDR3 length is 13 residues. V lost 0 bases to trimming and J lost 7 bases, with 9 bases between them. Germline loops: CDR1 NSHNY, CDR2 SYGAGN. The sequenced part of the CDR3 DNA is TGTGCCAGCAGTGATGAGCCCCTCCAAACGCTGTAT. It codes for CASSDEPLQTLY. The entire CDR3 reads CASSDEPLQTLYF.

As to this clone: Mouse names are used for the genes. The DNA ends 1 residue before the CDR3 does, and the rest of the CDR3 is filled in from the germline J gene. In the same sample, other DNA sequences code for this CDR3. V and J are TRBV14 and TRBJ1-1, with a tentative D call TRBD1 (6 bases). Germline CDR1 reads SGHDT; CDR2 reads FRDEAV. CDR3 size: 13 residues. Trimming took 2 bases from V and 2 from J, leaving 7 bases between them. The CDR3 sequence is CASSLGGNTEVFF. Partial CDR3 DNA: TGTGCCAGCAGTTTGGGGGGCAACACAGAAGTCTTC.